These 4 T cell receptor beta chains were all obtained from the same sample, sequenced in a study of blood T cell repertoires in COVID-19. Some clones are missing from TCRdb's copy, which holds only in-frame ones; the method was immunoSEQ multiplex PCR. In the table there are approximately 120,000 clones, 90% of which are singletons. Sequencing was carried out using peripheral blood. These receptors originate from a human donor in a cohort sampled during active COVID-19.

This chain links TRBV9 with TRBJ1-3, with D possibly TRBD1 on 6 matching bases. V lost 5 bases and J 0 bases, leaving 12 bases between the germline ends. Looked up from germline, CDR1 is SGDLS and CDR2 is YYNGEE. The CDR3 extends over 15 amino acids. CDR3: CASSKSRGSGNTIYF. Here the CDR3 DNA reads TGTGCCAGCAGTAAAAGCAGGGGCTCTGGAAACACCATATATTTT.

The chain joins TRBV11-3 to TRBJ1-1; D remains ambiguous. The CDR3 consists of 13 residues. The germline V gene encodes CDR1 SGHNT and CDR2 YENEEA. V lost 5 bases and J 0 bases, leaving 7 bases between the germline ends. The CDR3 coding sequence is TGTGCCAGCAGCAGCGGAATGAACACTGAAGCTTTCTTT. As protein: CASSSGMNTEAFF.

The CDR3, as DNA: TGTGCCAGCAGTAAGGGGGCTAGTGCCTATTCACCCCTCCACTTT. This sequence encodes CASSKGASAYSPLHF. This chain links TRBV6-5 with TRBJ1-6; 7 bases are shared with TRBD1. V was clipped by 5 bases and J by 8 bases; unmatched bases: 9. CDR3 length: 15 residues. Germline CDR1 and CDR2: MNHEY and SVGAGI.

J is TRBJ2-5 and V is TRBV24-1, with no clear D. V lost 3 bases and J 1 base, leaving 26 bases between the germline ends. Germline CDR1 reads KGHDR; CDR2 reads SFDVKD. The CDR3 runs to 20 residues. The CDR3 here is CATSDKTSISAHIFQETQYF. In DNA form, the CDR3 reads TGTGCCACCAGTGATAAGACCTCCATCAGCGCCCACATCTTCCAAGAGACCCAGTACTTC.